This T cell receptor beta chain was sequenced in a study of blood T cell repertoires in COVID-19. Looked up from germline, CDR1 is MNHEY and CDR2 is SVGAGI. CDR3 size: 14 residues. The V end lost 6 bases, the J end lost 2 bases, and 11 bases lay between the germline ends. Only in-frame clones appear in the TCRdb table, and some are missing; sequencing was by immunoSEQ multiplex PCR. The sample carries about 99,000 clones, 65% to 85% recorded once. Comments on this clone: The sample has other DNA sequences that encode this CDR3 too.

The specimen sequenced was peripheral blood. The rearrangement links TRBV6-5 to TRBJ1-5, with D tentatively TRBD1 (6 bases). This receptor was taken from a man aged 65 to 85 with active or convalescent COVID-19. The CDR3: CASRETGGNQPQHF. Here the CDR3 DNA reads TGTGCCAGCAGGGAGACAGGAGGCAATCAGCCCCAGCATTTT.